Included here is one TCR beta chain sequence, with context. What it recognizes is unknown. Only in-frame clones appear in the TCRdb table, and some are missing; sequencing was by immunoSEQ multiplex PCR. The table records under 200,000 clones, around 90% of them present only once. The sample belongs to a study of T cell responses to AZD1222 COVID-19 vaccine. Overall study results and limits: Without day 14 samples, only post-peak T cell repertoires were studied. Nearly half of unique spike-specific TCRs reportedly avoided B.1.351 and B.1.1.7 mutated regions. Among the donors, most were white British and more were female, and clonal diversity was possibly underestimated.

Germline values: CDR1 MNHEY, CDR2 SVGAGI. Deletions cut 5 bases from V and 2 bases from J, with 12 bases between. The CDR3 length is 14 residues. J is TRBJ1-2 and V is TRBV6-5, with a weak D call TRBD1 (5 bases). This receptor was identified in an adult in good health. Sequenced material: peripheral blood, taken on day 0 of AZD1222 vaccination. The CDR3 DNA reads as TGTGCCAGCAGTACCGGGACGGTAAACTATGGCTACACCTTC. Amino acid sequence: CASSTGTVNYGYTF.